This T cell receptor beta chain came from a study of CD8 T cells in ankylosing spondylitis. Overall study findings and caveats: Past studies reported some motif variants in reactive arthritis synovial fluid and blood. Apparently characteristic of ankylosing spondylitis blood was a TCR beta motif (eight highly homologous variants). Clones linked to disease, bearing a CD8+ phenotype, were relatively rare in peripheral blood. Researchers reportedly found disease-linked clones significantly enriched in matched ankylosing spondylitis synovial fluid.

This clonotype was seen repeatedly, ten times or more. Its antigen is currently unknown. Germline CDR1 SEHNR, CDR2 FQNEAQ (reference sequence). V was clipped by 2 bases and J by 3 bases; unmatched bases: 5. This CDR3 has 15 residues. Quantitative molecular-barcoded 5'-RACE generated the TCR beta libraries. TCRdb passed the 5' RACE reads through MiXCR, listing each CDR3 protein once. The profile shows 330,000 or so distinct CDR3 sequences, 8% of them singletons. The sequenced material came from blood, either unsorted or a sorted T cell fraction (not recorded which). The chain combines TRBV7-9 with TRBJ1-2, with 8 bases fitting TRBD1. The TCR was taken from a male donor with ankylosing spondylitis. The CDR3 nucleotides read TGTGCCAGCAGCTTAACCGGGACAGGTGACTATGGCTACACCTTC. It encodes CASSLTGTGDYGYTF.